Listed below are T cell receptor beta chains from one sample, sequenced in a study of blood T cell repertoires in COVID-19. The data were produced by immunoSEQ multiplex PCR, yet TCRdb's version contains in-frame clones alone and is incomplete. The sample holds roughly 200,000 clones, approximately 86% seen once. Input material: peripheral blood. The receptors originated from a man between 60 and 70 years old with acute or convalescent COVID-19. CDR3s include the opening cysteine and the closing phenylalanine or tryptophan. The order of the fields is J gene, D gene, clone size, V gene, CDR3 protein, CDR3 DNA. A D gene is named only where the DNA matches it firmly. Size is omitted from some rows. Given values are once, few, many or a class for expanded clones.

>TRBJ2-1|NA|NA|TRBV10-2
CASGAGLYNEQFF
TGCGCCAGCGGGGCAGGGTTATACAATGAGCAGTTCTTC
>TRBJ2-7|NA|NA|TRBV28
CASSRGQPYEQYF
TGTGCCAGCAGTCGAGGACAGCCCTACGAGCAGTACTTC
>TRBJ1-1|NA|NA|TRBV27
CASSPTRYTEAFF
TGTGCCAGCAGTCCGACACGGTACACTGAAGCTTTCTTT
>TRBJ2-1|TRBD2|NA|TRBV24-1
CATSLSGGARGGEQFF
TGTGCCACCAGCCTAAGCGGGGGGGCCCGAGGTGGTGAGCAGTTCTTC
>TRBJ2-1|NA|NA|TRBV24-1
CATSDPRGPDNEQFF
TGTGCCACCAGTGACCCGCGGGGGCCCGACAATGAGCAGTTCTTC
>TRBJ2-7|NA|NA|TRBV14
CASSHRQSSYEQYF
TGTGCCAGCAGCCACCGACAGAGCTCCTACGAGCAGTACTTC
>TRBJ1-2|NA|once|TRBV5-6
CASSLEFGQTNYGYTF
TGTGCCAGCAGCTTGGAATTCGGACAGACCAACTATGGCTACACCTTC
>TRBJ2-4|NA|NA|TRBV4-2
CASSQATGLDKNIQYF
TGTGCCAGCAGCCAAGCTACAGGGTTGGACAAAAACATTCAGTACTTC
>TRBJ2-3|TRBD1|NA|TRBV12-5
CASGLWRVQGATVDTQYF
TGTGCTAGTGGTTTGTGGCGGGTGCAGGGGGCGACGGTAGATACGCAGTATTTT
>TRBJ2-2|NA|NA|TRBV7-2
CASSPQYTGELFF
TGTGCCAGCAGCCCCCAGTACACCGGGGAGCTGTTTTTT
>TRBJ2-6|NA|NA|TRBV5-1
CASSLFAGAASGANVLTF
TGCGCCAGCAGCTTGTTTGCGGGGGCCGCCTCTGGGGCCAACGTCCTGACTTTC
>TRBJ2-1|NA|NA|TRBV7-9
CASLRSGTYNEQFF
TGTGCCAGCTTACGGAGCGGAACCTACAATGAGCAGTTCTTC
>TRBJ2-5|NA|NA|TRBV2
CASRELETQYF
TGTGCCAGCAGAGAACTAGAGACCCAGTACTTC
>TRBJ2-1|TRBD2|NA|TRBV5-1
CASSSGLAGNNEQFF
TGCGCCAGCAGCTCGGGACTAGCGGGGAACAATGAGCAGTTCTTC
>TRBJ1-6|TRBD1|NA|TRBV6-5
CASSYTGQKNSPLHF
TGTGCCAGCAGTTACACGGGACAGAAAAATTCACCCCTCCACTTT
>TRBJ2-3|TRBD1|NA|TRBV19
CASSQWTGYGTDTQYF
TGTGCCAGTAGTCAATGGACAGGGTATGGCACAGATACGCAGTATTTT
>TRBJ2-2|TRBD1|NA|TRBV6-5
CASSWTGTGELFF
TGTGCCAGCAGTTGGACAGGGACCGGGGAGCTGTTTTTT
>TRBJ1-5|NA|NA|TRBV2
CASSDRGRQPQHF
TGTGCCAGCAGTGACCGGGGTCGGCAGCCCCAGCATTTT
>TRBJ1-4|NA|NA|TRBV7-9
CASSRGMSNEKLFF
TGTGCCAGCAGCCGAGGGATGAGTAATGAAAAACTGTTTTTT
>TRBJ1-1|NA|once|TRBV6-5
CASISSGRATEAFF
TGTGCCAGCATATCTTCGGGAAGAGCGACTGAAGCTTTCTTT
>TRBJ1-1|NA|NA|TRBV9
CASSVAGVGTEAFF
TGTGCCAGCAGCGTAGCAGGGGTCGGCACTGAAGCTTTCTTT
>TRBJ1-6|NA|NA|TRBV25-1
CASSGVGGPSLSLHF
TGTGCCAGCAGTGGGGTGGGGGGGCCATCCCTATCCCTCCACTTT
>TRBJ1-1|NA|NA|TRBV9
CASSRQTMNTEAFF
TGTGCCAGCAGCAGACAGACCATGAACACTGAAGCTTTCTTT
>TRBJ1-3|NA|NA|TRBV5-1
CASSLVRVGDSGNTIYF
TGCGCCAGCAGCTTGGTCCGGGTGGGAGACTCTGGAAACACCATATATTTT
>TRBJ2-1|NA|NA|TRBV9
CASSVEALATYNEQFF
TGTGCCAGCAGCGTAGAGGCGCTAGCTACCTACAATGAGCAGTTCTTC
>TRBJ2-7|TRBD1|NA|TRBV14
CASSQKRTRGLTGEQYF
TGTGCCAGCAGCCAAAAACGGACGAGGGGGCTCACTGGGGAGCAGTACTTC
>TRBJ2-3|TRBD1|NA|TRBV19
CASSSDRGARDTQYF
TGTGCCAGTAGTTCGGACAGGGGGGCGAGAGATACGCAGTATTTT
>TRBJ1-5|NA|few|TRBV30
CACGGGGAQPQHF
TGTGCCTGCGGGGGCGGGGGCGCCCAGCCCCAGCATTTT
>TRBJ1-4|NA|NA|TRBV5-6
CASSLDRVGKLFF
TGTGCCAGCAGCTTGGACAGGGTCGGGAAACTGTTTTTT
>TRBJ2-6|NA|NA|TRBV19
CASSIPLARAEGSNVLTF
TGTGCCAGTAGTATACCTCTTGCCAGGGCTGAAGGGTCCAACGTCCTGACTTTC
>TRBJ1-1|NA|NA|TRBV25-1
CASSVPGNTEAFF
TGTGCCAGCAGTGTCCCGGGGAACACTGAAGCTTTCTTT
>TRBJ2-3|NA|NA|TRBV15
CATSTFTFGRGHSTDTQYF
TGTGCCACCAGCACTTTCACCTTTGGGCGGGGGCATAGCACAGATACGCAGTATTTT
>TRBJ2-1|NA|NA|TRBV12-3/TRBV12-4
CASSYGGNEQFF
TGTGCCAGCAGTTACGGGGGCAATGAGCAGTTCTTC
>TRBJ1-3|NA|few|TRBV9
CASSVAGLGNTIYF
TGTGCCAGCAGCGTAGCGGGACTCGGAAACACCATATATTTT
>TRBJ2-1|TRBD2|once|TRBV6-2/TRBV6-3
CASSSSGMSYNEQFF
TGTGCCAGCAGTTCTAGCGGGATGTCCTACAATGAGCAGTTCTTC
>TRBJ2-3|NA|NA|TRBV15
CATSRERRVRDTQYF
TGTGCCACCAGCAGAGAAAGGCGGGTACGGGATACGCAGTATTTT
>TRBJ2-3|TRBD1|NA|TRBV7-8
CASSEQTGGDTQYF
TGTGCCAGCAGCGAGCAGACAGGGGGAGATACGCAGTATTTT
>TRBJ1-2|TRBD1|NA|TRBV2
CASSGDRGLYYGYTF
TGTGCCAGCAGCGGAGACAGGGGGCTTTACTATGGCTACACCTTC
>TRBJ2-3|TRBD1|NA|TRBV25-1
CASTDNRGSTDTQYF
TGTGCCAGCACCGACAACAGGGGTAGCACAGATACGCAGTATTTT
>TRBJ1-4|TRBD1|NA|TRBV7-9
CASSLGQGDTNEKLFF
TGTGCCAGCAGCTTAGGACAGGGGGACACTAATGAAAAACTGTTTTTT
>TRBJ2-3|TRBD2|NA|TRBV7-7
CASSLIPSGGLDTQYF
TGTGCCAGCAGCTTAATCCCTAGCGGGGGGTTAGATACGCAGTATTTT
>TRBJ2-3|NA|NA|TRBV11-3
CASSWTRADTQYF
TGTGCCAGCAGCTGGACTCGGGCAGATACGCAGTATTTT
>TRBJ1-1|NA|few|TRBV3-1/TRBV3-2
CASSQSGGGSTEAFF
TGTGCCAGCAGCCAATCCGGGGGCGGGAGCACTGAAGCTTTCTTT
>TRBJ1-3|TRBD1|NA|TRBV3-1/TRBV3-2
CASSDRGPGNTIYF
TGTGCCAGCAGCGACAGGGGGCCGGGAAACACCATATATTTT
>TRBJ2-7|NA|NA|TRBV7-9
CASSLRGGQGPTTYEQYF
TGTGCCAGCAGCTTAAGGGGTGGGCAGGGGCCGACAACCTACGAGCAGTACTTC
>TRBJ2-2|NA|NA|TRBV6-5
CASGNRNTGELFF
TGTGCCAGCGGCAACAGAAACACCGGGGAGCTGTTTTTT